Below are 24 T cell receptor beta chains sequenced from a single sample in a study of T-cell memory formation after mild COVID-19. TCRdb independently ran MiXCR on the 5' RACE reads; one entry per CDR3 protein. The sample shows hundreds of thousands of distinct CDR3 sequences, less than 25% of them seen only once. The specimen sequenced was PBMCs or a T cell subset sorted from them (not recorded which). The origin of the receptors is an adult woman who had mild COVID-19 (a few samples of this study predate the infection). Cell type and time point are not known.

The chain combines TRBV4-2 with TRBJ2-5; 7 bases agree with TRBD2. J gave up 4 bases and V 0 bases, and 8 bases lay outside the gene matches. The CDR3 extends over 16 amino acids. The germline V gene has CDR1 LGHNA and CDR2 YNFKEQ. In nucleotides, the CDR3 is TGTGCCAGCAGCCAAGACTGGCGGGAGCGGCGAGAGACCCAGTACTTC. As protein: CASSQDWRERRETQYF.

The chain has TRBV20-1 and TRBJ2-5, with TRBD1 matching over 7 bases. The CDR3 spans 14 residues. Germline CDR1 and CDR2: DFQATT and SNEGSKA (reference sequence). J lost 4 bases, V lost 2 bases, and 7 bases had no gene match. Written as DNA, the CDR3 is TGCAGTGCTAGAAGGACAGGTGGGGGAGAGACCCAGTACTTC. Amino acids: CSARRTGGGETQYF.

This clonotype has only a few counts. J is TRBJ2-5 and V is TRBV12-3 or TRBV12-4; TRBD2 matches 8 bases. There are 16 residues in the CDR3. J gave up 2 bases and V 6 bases, and 11 bases lay outside the gene matches. In DNA form, the CDR3 reads TGTGCCAGCAGCACTACCCTGACTAGCGTTCAAGAGACCCAGTACTTC. Its protein is CASSTTLTSVQETQYF.

CDR3 sequence: CASSLPTGVETQYF. The DNA for the CDR3 is TGTGCCAGCAGCCTGCCGACAGGGGTAGAGACCCAGTACTTC. The chain couples TRBV7-2 to TRBJ2-5; 8 bases agree with TRBD1. The germline gives CDR1 SGHTA, CDR2 FQGNSA. The CDR3 spans 14 residues. Trimming cost V 5 bases and J 4 bases; bases outside gene matches: 6.

V usage is TRBV7-9 and J usage is TRBJ2-2, with unresolved D. The germline V and J ends were trimmed by 5 bases and 6 bases, with 7 bases remaining between them. The CDR3 has 12 residues. Germline lookup yields CDR1 SEHNR and CDR2 FQNEAQ (reference sequence). The CDR3 coding sequence is TGTGCCAGCAGCCCAGTCCCCGGGGAGCTGTTTTTT. Translated: CASSPVPGELFF.

This clonotype was detected a few times. V is TRBV30 and J is TRBJ2-7, with D maybe TRBD1 (6 bases). V was trimmed by 6 bases and J by 2 bases, leaving 11 bases between them. The length of the CDR3 is 12 residues. Germline V gives CDR1 GTSNPN, CDR2 SVGIG (reference sequence). CDR3: CACRGQTYEQYF. CDR3 nucleotides: TGTGCCTGCAGAGGACAGACCTACGAGCAGTACTTC.

The chain recombines TRBV5-1 with TRBJ2-1; 13 bases match TRBD2. The germline V gene has CDR1 SGHRS and CDR2 YFSETQ. Losses at the gene ends were 4 bases for V and 3 bases for J; bases not matched to a gene: 4. This CDR3 comprises 16 residues. CDR3 DNA: TGCGCCAGCAGCCCCCGACTAGCGGGAGGCTACAATGAGCAGTTCTTC. This encodes CASSPRLAGGYNEQFF.

This rearrangement joins TRBV6-2 or TRBV6-3 to TRBJ2-1; the match to TRBD2 covers 9 bases. CDR3 size: 16 residues. The trim removed 6 bases at V and 5 bases at J, leaving 11 bases unmatched. Germline V CDR1 and CDR2: MNHEY, SVGEGT. CDR3 nucleotides: TGTGCCAGCAGCACTCGACTAGCGGCATACAACAATGAGCAGTTCTTC. Amino acid sequence: CASSTRLAAYNNEQFF.

This chain joins TRBV7-2 and TRBJ2-3; the D gene is possibly TRBD1 (5 bases). The CDR3 length is 15 residues. The germline V and J ends were trimmed by 5 bases and 3 bases, with 15 bases remaining between them. Germline V gene sequence: CDR1 SGHTA, CDR2 FQGNSA. The CDR3 DNA sequence: TGTGCCAGCAGCCTAAGCAGGGCGAGGACAGATACGCAGTATTTT. This sequence encodes CASSLSRARTDTQYF.

V and J are TRBV6-5 and TRBJ1-6; 9 nucleotides align to TRBD1. Germline lookup yields CDR1 MNHEY and CDR2 SVGAGI. Unmatched junction bases numbered 5, after V lost 5 bases and J lost 9 bases. The CDR3 covers 14 residues. This CDR3 reads CASSERDRASPLHF. DNA of the CDR3: TGTGCCAGCAGTGAACGGGACAGGGCTTCACCCCTCCACTTT.

The genes are TRBV7-9 and TRBJ2-3; the match to TRBD2 covers 7 bases. CDR1 is SEHNR, CDR2 FQNEAQ, per germline (reference sequence). V shed 4 bases, J shed 8 bases, and the junction held 15 bases outside the gene matches. The CDR3 length is 16 residues. CDR3 residues: CASSSRDSPERGTQYF. CDR3 DNA: TGTGCCAGCAGCTCCCGGGACTCACCCGAGCGGGGTACGCAGTATTTT.

The chain's CDR3 is CAWSVSPLGLAGDYSYNEQFF. The CDR3, as DNA: TGTGCCTGGAGTGTAAGCCCTCTTGGACTAGCGGGAGACTACTCCTACAATGAGCAGTTCTTC. The V gene is TRBV30, the J gene TRBJ2-1; the match to TRBD2 covers 13 bases. Losses at the gene ends were 0 bases for V and 0 bases for J; bases not matched to a gene: 14. There are 21 residues in the CDR3. Germline loops: CDR1 GTSNPN, CDR2 SVGIG (reference sequence). Combining the CDR3 with reference TRBV30 and TRBJ2-1 gives the whole variable domain SQTIHQWPATLVQPVGSPLSLECTVEGTSNPNLYWYRQAAGRGLQLLFYSVGIGQISSEVPQNLSASRPQDRQFILSSKKLLLSDSGFYLCAWSVSPLGLAGDYSYNEQFFGPGTRLTVL.

The chain joins TRBV25-1 to TRBJ1-2; TRBD1 is a possible D gene (5 bases). V shed 1 base and J shed 5 bases, with 11 bases lying between them. CDR1 and CDR2 (germline): MGHDK, SYGVNS. This CDR3 region has 14 residues. The CDR3 is CASSESGRDYGYTF. The CDR3 DNA reads TGTGCCAGCAGTGAATCGGGCAGGGATTATGGCTACACCTTC.

In this sample, this clonotype turned up a few times. This chain joins TRBV6-2 or TRBV6-3 and TRBJ2-7; 7 bases align to TRBD2. Germline CDR1 is MNHEY and CDR2 is SVGEGT. The CDR3 totals 11 residues. The V gene end was trimmed by 3 bases and the J gene end by 13 bases; junction bases not matched to a gene: 6. CDR3 in DNA: TGTGCCAGCAGTTATGGGGACTACCAATACTTC. Protein product: CASSYGDYQYF.

This chain connects TRBV5-1 to TRBJ2-7; a possible D gene is TRBD1 (6 bases). Trimming left V 0 bases short and J 6 bases short, with 13 bases between. From germline, CDR1 is SGHRS and CDR2 YFSETQ. The CDR3 contains 14 residues. The CDR3 protein is CASSLGQGRGEQYF. The CDR3 DNA sequence: TGCGCCAGCAGCTTGGGCCAAGGCAGGGGCGAGCAGTACTTC.

This clonotype was seen more than once but under ten times. The V call is TRBV12-3 or TRBV12-4, the J call TRBJ2-7, with 9 nucleotides matching TRBD2. Germline trimming cut 3 bases from V and 4 bases from J; bases unmatched to any gene: 10. This CDR3 region has 16 residues. The CDR3 region has the DNA TGTGCCAGCAGTTTGAGCGGGGGGACCCCATTTTACGAGCAGTACTTC. It codes for CASSLSGGTPFYEQYF.

This clonotype was seen at least ten times. The rearrangement uses TRBV7-9 and TRBJ2-3; 7 positions agree with TRBD1. The V gene's germline CDR1 is SEHNR and CDR2 FQNEAQ (reference sequence). The CDR3 sequence is 15 residues long. After removal of 1 base from V and 2 bases from J, the junction contained 3 bases not matched to a gene. The CDR3 nucleotides read TGTGCCAGCAGCTTAGGACAGGGCTACACAGATACGCAGTATTTT. Protein sequence: CASSLGQGYTDTQYF.

This sequence joins TRBV6-5 and TRBJ1-2, with TRBD1 matching 10 bases. The germline gives CDR1 MNHEY, CDR2 SVGAGI. The junction had 5 bases not matched to a gene; V was cut back by 2 bases and J by 5 bases. The CDR3 consists of 15 residues. The CDR3 is CASSYTRDRGYGYTF. The CDR3 DNA reads as TGTGCCAGCAGTTACACCCGGGACAGGGGATATGGCTACACCTTC.

The gene calls are TRBV20-1 and TRBJ2-3; TRBD2 aligns across 12 bases. J gave up 0 bases and V 3 bases, and 7 bases lay outside the gene matches. This CDR3 region has 17 residues. CDR1 and CDR2 from the germline V gene are DFQATT and SNEGSKA (reference sequence). CDR3 residues: CSASFPSGGASTDTQYF. In nucleotides, the CDR3 is TGCAGTGCTAGCTTTCCTAGCGGGGGGGCCAGCACAGATACGCAGTATTTT.

The rearrangement links TRBV7-2 to TRBJ2-7; perhaps TRBD2 as D (5 bases). With 1 base removed from V and 0 bases from J, the gap between germline ends came to 10 bases. The germline gives CDR1 SGHTA, CDR2 FQGNSA. This CDR3 spans 15 amino acids. The DNA of the CDR3 is TGTGCCAGCAGCTTAGAGCCGGGATACTCCTACGAGCAGTACTTC. Its protein is CASSLEPGYSYEQYF.

The table lists this clonotype with many counts. V is TRBV27 and J is TRBJ2-3; TRBD1 aligns across 12 bases. There are 17 residues in the CDR3. Germline V gene lookup returns CDR1 MNHEY and CDR2 SMNVEV (reference sequence). The trim removed 2 bases at V and 3 bases at J, leaving 6 bases unmatched. CDR3 in amino acids: CASSLGDRGRGTDTQYF. DNA of the CDR3: TGTGCCAGCAGTTTAGGGGACAGGGGGCGCGGTACAGATACGCAGTATTTT.

Comments on this clonotype: This may come from a read error, since a much larger clone is one base off. CDR3 region: CVYGRFGGNQPQHF. Written as DNA, the CDR3 is TGTGTCTACGGGCGATTCGGGGGCAATCAGCCCCAGCATTTT. The J gene is TRBJ1-5, the V gene TRBV30; D is ambiguous. The CDR3 runs 14 residues. Germline loops: CDR1 GTSNPN, CDR2 SVGIG (reference sequence).

The chain recombines TRBV5-1 with TRBJ2-3; D is uncertain. Germline values: CDR1 SGHRS, CDR2 YFSETQ. This CDR3 has 15 amino acids. Trimming pared 0 bases from V and 1 base from J, leaving 9 bases between. The CDR3: CASSLGIAGTDTQYF. In DNA, the CDR3 is TGCGCCAGCAGCTTGGGAATAGCTGGCACAGATACGCAGTATTTT.

This clonotype was detected only a few times. J is TRBJ2-7 and V is TRBV12-3 or TRBV12-4; TRBD2 matches 13 bases. V dropped 10 bases and J dropped 5; count of bases not matched to a gene: 5. CDR3 length: 13 residues. In nucleotides, the CDR3 is TGTGCCACCAGGACTAGCGGGAGTCACGAGCAGTACTTC. Translation gives CATRTSGSHEQYF.